This T cell receptor beta chain was sequenced for a study of T cells expressing NK-cell markers. Study-wide background: Seropositivity for HCMV was found in seven of the eight sequenced donors, with one seronegative.

TCRdb re-called the 5' RACE reads and shows each CDR3 protein once, DNA omitted. The listing contains roughly 380,000 distinct CDR3 sequences. CDR1 and CDR2 (germline): DFQATT, SNEGSKA (reference sequence). The CDR3 is made up of 15 amino acids. Sequencing input: blood T cells: a sorted CD56 or NKG2C T cell subset, CD4+ or CD8+ T cells, or bulk PBMC T cells (not recorded which). This TCR was sampled from a man aged 18-75 years in good health. The chain recombines TRBV20-1 with TRBJ1-6. CDR3: CSAKTGNSYNSPLHF.